Below, 29 T cell receptor beta chains from the same sample are listed, as sequenced in a study of shared clonotypes between healthy human individuals (TCRdb year 2020). Receptor libraries were prepared by the immunoSEQ multiplex PCR assay. Here the immuneACCESS table is served through TCRdb, limited to in-frame sequences with V and J called. Missing clones are a known gap in these copies; in checked studies unresolved V genes cover under half, and the rest lacks a known reason. Recorded for this sample are under 2.5 million clones; 92% of them occurred a single time. Clones ranked in the top ten supply around 0.4% of the sample. Sequencing was performed on naive CD4+ T cells from PBMCs. Explained via the paper, the cell subset or site label denotes: CD45RA+ positively selected. Receptors were obtained from a man aged 18 to 30 in good health. Some clones in this sample may be carry-over from other donors' samples.

V gene TRBV30 combines with J gene TRBJ2-5; weak D call: TRBD1 (6 bases). There are 14 residues in the CDR3. V was cut by 0 bases and J by 4 bases, with 12 bases left in between. CDR1 and CDR2 (germline): GTSNPN, SVGIG (reference sequence). The chain's CDR3 is CAWSVPEGGETQYF. In DNA, the CDR3 is TGTGCCTGGAGTGTACCCGAAGGGGGAGAGACCCAGTACTTC.

This CDR3 is CASSFGSAGAYNEQFF. CDR3 in DNA: TGTGCCAGCAGCTTCGGGTCAGCGGGAGCGTACAATGAGCAGTTCTTC. This sequence joins TRBV5-6 and TRBJ2-1, with 8 bases identical to TRBD2. V shed 2 bases, J shed 4 bases, and the junction held 8 bases outside the gene matches. This CDR3 region has 16 residues. CDR1 and CDR2 from the germline V gene are SGHDT and YYEEEE.

The chain combines TRBV6-1 with TRBJ2-3, with D tentatively TRBD2 (5 bases). Germline-derived CDR1 and CDR2 are MNHNS and SASEGT. The ends were cut back, 1 base at V and 0 bases at J, with 5 bases in the middle. This CDR3 region has 14 residues. The CDR3 DNA is TGTGCCAGCAGTGAAGAGCGGAGCACAGATACGCAGTATTTT. Protein product: CASSEERSTDTQYF.

V gene TRBV28 combines with J gene TRBJ1-2, with unresolved D. The CDR3 loop spans 13 amino acids. Looked up from germline, CDR1 is MDHEN and CDR2 is SYDVKM. V lost 10 bases and J 7 bases, leaving 19 bases between the germline ends. The CDR3 spells CATLKPLQPGYTF. CDR3 bases: TGTGCCACCCTTAAACCTCTACAGCCTGGCTACACCTTC.

The V and J genes are TRBV15 and TRBJ2-7; D not resolved. CDR1 is LNHNV, CDR2 YYDKDF, per germline (reference sequence). Trimming took off 1 base at V and 3 bases at J, with 10 bases between the two ends. The length of the CDR3 is 14 residues. The CDR3 loop reads CATSRGSIDYEQYF. Written as DNA, the CDR3 is TGTGCCACCAGCAGAGGGTCGATAGACTACGAGCAGTACTTC.

The rearrangement uses TRBV2 and TRBJ2-3; D is possibly TRBD2 (5 bases). The CDR3 runs to 13 residues. V lost 6 bases and J lost 7, with 14 bases in between. CDR1 and CDR2 from the germline V gene are SNHLY and FYNNEI. CDR3 nucleotide sequence: TGTGCCAGCAGCGGACTTGAAGGGAATACGCAGTATTTT. Translated, it gives CASSGLEGNTQYF. The full variable domain, in which reference TRBV2 and TRBJ2-3 provide the parts outside the CDR3, is EPEVTQTPSHQVTQMGQEVILRCVPISNHLYFYWYRQILGQKVEFLVSFYNNEISEKSEIFDDQFSVERPDGSNFTLKIRSTKLEDSAMYFCASSGLEGNTQYFGPGTRLTVL.

The V call is TRBV6-1, the J call TRBJ2-2, with D possibly matching TRBD2 (6 bases). V dropped 4 bases and J dropped 3 bases, with 12 bases sitting between them. The CDR3 sequence is 15 residues long. Looked up from germline, CDR1 is MNHNS and CDR2 is SASEGT. The CDR3 sequence: CASSASAHYTGELFF. CDR3 DNA sequence: TGTGCCAGCAGTGCTAGCGCACATTACACCGGGGAGCTGTTTTTT.

The chain is built from TRBV30 and TRBJ1-5; D gene uncertain. V lost 2 bases, J lost 6 bases, and 14 bases lay in between. This CDR3 region has 14 residues. The germline V gene encodes CDR1 GTSNPN and CDR2 SVGIG (reference sequence). The DNA of the CDR3 is TGTGCCTGGAGTCCTTCGCCGGGCACTCAGCCCCAGCATTTT. It is translated as CAWSPSPGTQPQHF.

J is TRBJ1-4 and V is TRBV9, with D maybe TRBD1 (5 bases). Trimming pared 3 bases from V and 8 bases from J, leaving 14 bases between. The germline V gene has CDR1 SGDLS and CDR2 YYNGEE. The CDR3 consists of 14 residues. The chain's CDR3 is CASSAPGTGEKLFF. CDR3 sequence (DNA): TGTGCCAGCAGCGCTCCCGGGACCGGCGAAAAACTGTTTTTT.

V is TRBV28 and J is TRBJ1-1, with a tentative D call TRBD1 (5 bases). CDR3 length equals 15 residues. Germline V lookup: CDR1 MDHEN, CDR2 SYDVKM. V was cut by 5 bases and J by 1 base, with 14 bases left in between. The CDR3 protein is CASSGWAGRNTEAFF. DNA for the CDR3: TGTGCCAGCAGTGGATGGGCAGGGCGGAACACTGAAGCTTTCTTT.

The rearrangement uses TRBV27 and TRBJ1-5, with D perhaps TRBD1 (5 bases). The CDR3 spans 14 residues. V was cut by 2 bases and J by 7 bases, with 12 bases left in between. Germline CDR1 reads MNHEY; CDR2 reads SMNVEV (reference sequence). CDR3 DNA sequence: TGTGCCAGCAGTTTACCAGGGATGGGCCAGCCCCAGCATTTT. It translates to CASSLPGMGQPQHF.

This clone has only a few counts. This chain links TRBV2 with TRBJ2-2, with unresolved D. CDR3 size: 11 residues. Germline V lookup: CDR1 SNHLY, CDR2 FYNNEI. Between the trimmed V and J ends, which lost 7 bases and 5 bases, there was a span of 5 bases. CDR3 sequence: CASKFTGELFF. The DNA of the CDR3 is TGTGCCAGCAAGTTTACCGGGGAGCTGTTTTTT.

The genes are TRBV7-3 and TRBJ1-1; D perhaps matches TRBD1 (6 bases). The CDR3 is made up of 15 amino acids. CDR1 and CDR2 from the germline V gene are SGHTA and FQGTGA. The V end lost 3 bases, the J end lost 4 bases, and 15 bases lay between the germline ends. The chain's CDR3 is CASSLEGVWGTEAFF. DNA of the CDR3: TGTGCCAGCAGCTTGGAGGGGGTCTGGGGCACTGAAGCTTTCTTT.

The chain combines TRBV25-1 with TRBJ1-1; D unresolved. Germline CDR1 reads MGHDK; CDR2 reads SYGVNS. V lost 4 bases and J lost 1, with 13 bases in between. The CDR3 is 15 residues long. CDR3 in amino acids: CASSGDGWGNTEAFF. The CDR3 DNA follows: TGTGCCAGCAGTGGTGACGGATGGGGGAACACTGAAGCTTTCTTT.

The CDR3 sequence: CASSQVVDEQFF. The CDR3 nucleotides are TGCGCCAGCAGCCAAGTCGTGGATGAGCAGTTCTTC. The chain links TRBV4-1 to TRBJ2-1; D gene unclear. V lost 1 base and J lost 8, with 6 bases in between. The CDR3 sequence is 12 residues long. Germline CDR1 is MGHRA and CDR2 is YSYEKL.

The V and J genes are TRBV7-2 and TRBJ2-1; possible D gene TRBD2, 5 bases. The germline V gene has CDR1 SGHTA and CDR2 FQGNSA. The CDR3 loop spans 15 amino acids. Trimming removed 5 bases at V and 7 bases at J, with 18 bases between. The CDR3 DNA follows: TGTGCCAGCAGCCCGCGGTATGGTACGGGAAATGAGCAGTTCTTC. This gives the protein CASSPRYGTGNEQFF.

This sequence joins TRBV9 and TRBJ2-1, with 8 bases that match TRBD2. The germline gives CDR1 SGDLS, CDR2 YYNGEE. This CDR3 is 18 amino acids long. With V trimmed by 0 bases and J by 6 bases, 14 bases remained unmatched. The CDR3 DNA follows: TGTGCCAGCAGCGTAGCTGGGCGGAGCGGGAGATGGGGCAATGAGCAGTTCTTC. Protein: CASSVAGRSGRWGNEQFF.

This clone was counted only a few times. This chain connects TRBV7-9 to TRBJ1-3, with D hard to call. V was shortened by 2 bases and J by 4 bases, with 3 bases between the two germline ends. Germline CDR1 SEHNR, CDR2 FQNEAQ (reference sequence). The CDR3 contains 12 residues. CDR3 amino acids: CASSLTGNTIYF. In DNA form, the CDR3 reads TGTGCCAGCAGCTTAACCGGAAACACCATATATTTT.

The V call is TRBV7-9, the J call TRBJ2-3, with D perhaps TRBD1 (6 bases). V was pared by 4 bases and J by 1 base, with 15 bases between. This CDR3 is 16 amino acids long. Per germline, CDR1 SEHNR and CDR2 FQNEAQ (reference sequence). For the CDR3, the DNA is TGTGCCAGCAGCTCGATCAGAGGGGGTGGCACAGATACGCAGTATTTT. This translates into CASSSIRGGGTDTQYF. The entire variable domain, with the rest obtained from reference TRBV7-9 and TRBJ2-3, is as follows: DTGVSQNPRHKITKRGQNVTFRCDPISEHNRLYWYRQTLGQGPEFLTYFQNEAQLEKSRLLSDRFSAERPKGSFSTLEIQRTEQGDSAMYLCASSSIRGGGTDTQYFGPGTRLTVL.

This chain joins TRBV28 and TRBJ1-2; 7 bases align to TRBD1. V gave up 5 bases and J gave up 5 bases; unmatched junction bases: 5. The CDR3 length is 13 residues. Germline V CDR1 and CDR2: MDHEN, SYDVKM. The CDR3 nucleotides read TGTGCCAGCAGTAAGTCAGGGGGGTATGGCTACACCTTC. This encodes CASSKSGGYGYTF.

This chain uses TRBV25-1 with TRBJ2-5, with 7 positions matching TRBD2. Trimming removed 4 bases from V and 5 bases from J; junction bases left unmatched: 7. CDR1 is MGHDK and CDR2 is SYGVNS in the germline V gene. The CDR3 has 14 amino acids. For the CDR3, the DNA is TGTGCCAGCAGTGCCCCCGGACTAGTTGAGACCCAGTACTTC. This gives the protein CASSAPGLVETQYF. The full variable domain, its missing parts supplied by reference TRBV25-1 and TRBJ2-5, is EADIYQTPRYLVIGTGKKITLECSQTMGHDKMYWYQQDPGMELHLIHYSYGVNSTEKGDLSSESTVSRIRTEHFPLTLESARPSHTSQYLCASSAPGLVETQYFGPGTRLLVL.

The chain joins TRBV5-8 to TRBJ2-2; D call uncertain. The germline V gene encodes CDR1 SGHTS and CDR2 YDEGEE. CDR3 length: 14 amino acids. The V end was cut by 0 bases, the J end by 6 bases, with 9 bases between. The CDR3 DNA sequence: TGTGCCAGCAGCTTGGGGACGTTCGCCGGGGAGCTGTTTTTT. It codes for CASSLGTFAGELFF.

The J gene is TRBJ1-5, the V gene TRBV7-2; a weak D match, TRBD1 (5 bases). V was shortened by 6 bases and J by 11 bases, with 17 bases between the two germline ends. The CDR3 spans 13 residues. Germline V lookup: CDR1 SGHTA, CDR2 FQGNSA. The CDR3 DNA reads as TGTGCCAGCAGTTGGGACGGGATATCGGCCCAGCATTTT. Translated, it gives CASSWDGISAQHF. The whole variable domain, remainder taken from reference TRBV7-2 and TRBJ1-5, is GAGVSQSPSNKVTEKGKDVELRCDPISGHTALYWYRQSLGQGLEFLIYFQGNSAPDKSGLPSDRFSAERTGGSVSTLTIQRTQQEDSAVYLCASSWDGISAQHFGDGTRLSIL.

The V call is TRBV15, the J call TRBJ2-7, with D possibly TRBD2 on 7 matching bases. Trimming removed 0 bases at V and 6 bases at J, with 18 bases between. The V gene's germline CDR1 is LNHNV and CDR2 YYDKDF (reference sequence). This CDR3 has 16 residues. The CDR3 here is CATSRDVMGGGLEQYF. As DNA, the CDR3 is TGTGCCACCAGCAGAGATGTCATGGGAGGGGGGCTCGAGCAGTACTTC.

The genes are TRBV10-2 and TRBJ1-2; 7 nucleotides line up with TRBD1. With V trimmed by 5 bases and J by 7 bases, 16 bases remained unmatched. The V gene's germline CDR1 is WSHSY and CDR2 SAAADI. The CDR3 loop spans 16 amino acids. The CDR3 nucleotides read TGCGCCAGCAGTATTCGGGAGGGGGCAGTCGTAGGTGGCTACACCTTC. Translating gives CASSIREGAVVGGYTF.

Only one count was recorded for this clone. The chain carries TRBV5-4 and TRBJ1-5; 7 nucleotides match TRBD1. The CDR3 is made up of 14 amino acids. Trimming cost V 3 bases and J 1 base; bases outside gene matches: 1. From germline, CDR1 is SGHNT and CDR2 YYREEE (reference sequence). The CDR3 bases are TGTGCCAGCAGCTCCAGGGGGAGCAATCAGCCCCAGCATTTT. This codes for CASSSRGSNQPQHF.

The chain links TRBV13 to TRBJ2-5; 11 nucleotides match TRBD2. This CDR3 is built from 16 residues. V lost 6 bases and J lost 3; bases outside the gene matches: 9. The germline gives CDR1 PRHDT, CDR2 FYEKMQ (reference sequence). CDR3 loop: CASSFTGTSGKETQYF. CDR3 nucleotides: TGTGCCAGCAGTTTTACTGGGACTAGCGGAAAAGAGACCCAGTACTTC.

In its sample, this clone was seen once. V is TRBV27 and J is TRBJ2-1, with D perhaps TRBD1 (5 bases). Trimming shortened V by 2 bases and J by 3 bases, and 11 bases separated the two germline ends. The V gene's germline CDR1 is MNHEY and CDR2 SMNVEV (reference sequence). The CDR3 spans 15 residues. The CDR3 DNA sequence: TGTGCCAGCAGTTTAAAGGGGCGGTTCTACAATGAGCAGTTCTTC. This translates into CASSLKGRFYNEQFF.

The rearrangement uses TRBV27 and TRBJ2-1; 8 bases are a match to TRBD1. The CDR3 covers 16 residues. CDR1 is MNHEY and CDR2 is SMNVEV in the germline V gene (reference sequence). The J segment lost 7 bases and the V segment lost 5 bases, leaving 13 bases of the junction unmatched. The CDR3 spells CASSRQGTTTGNEQFF. DNA of the CDR3: TGTGCCAGCAGTCGACAGGGGACCACTACTGGGAATGAGCAGTTCTTC.